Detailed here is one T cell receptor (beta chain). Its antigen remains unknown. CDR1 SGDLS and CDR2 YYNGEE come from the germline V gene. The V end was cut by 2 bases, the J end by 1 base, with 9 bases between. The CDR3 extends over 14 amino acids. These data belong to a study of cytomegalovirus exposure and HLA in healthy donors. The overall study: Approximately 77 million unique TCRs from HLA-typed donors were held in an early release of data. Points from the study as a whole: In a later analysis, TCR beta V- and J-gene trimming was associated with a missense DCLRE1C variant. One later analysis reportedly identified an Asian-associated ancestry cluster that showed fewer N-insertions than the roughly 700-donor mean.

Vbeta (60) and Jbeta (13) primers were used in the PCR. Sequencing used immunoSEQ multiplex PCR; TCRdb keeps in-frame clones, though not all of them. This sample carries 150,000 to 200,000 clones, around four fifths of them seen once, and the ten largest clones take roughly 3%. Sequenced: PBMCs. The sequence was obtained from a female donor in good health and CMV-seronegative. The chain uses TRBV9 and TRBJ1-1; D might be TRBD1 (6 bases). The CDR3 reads CASSVRGGNTEAFF. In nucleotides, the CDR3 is TGTGCCAGCAGCGTGAGGGGGGGGAACACTGAAGCTTTCTTT.